This T cell receptor beta chain was captured by sequencing in a study of cytomegalovirus exposure and HLA in healthy donors. On the study more broadly: An earlier analysis found under 130 million unique TCR beta sequences from 150 million to 200 million T cells. Roughly 80 million unique TCRs from HLA-typed donors made up an early data release.

Study results and limitations: Later on, an analysis showed TCR association rates differing by HLA locus, with DRB1 the most and HLA-C the fewest.

Trimming removed 2 bases from V and 4 bases from J, with 14 bases in between. The CDR3 loop spans 15 amino acids. CDR1 and CDR2 from the germline V gene are SNHLY and FYNNEI. It was with 60 Vbeta and 13 Jbeta primers that the PCR ran. The method was immunoSEQ multiplex PCR; TCRdb's version includes in-frame clones alone and lacks a portion of them. This sample has some 180,000 clones, with 79% found just once. Comment on this clone: The target antigen is unknown.

The J gene is TRBJ1-2, the V gene TRBV2; D is ambiguous. The TCR was taken from a woman in her twenties or thirties in good health and CMV-seropositive. Sequencing used PBMCs. The CDR3 region has the DNA TGTGCCAGCAGTGAAAATGCGGGCAGCCCCTATGGCTACACCTTC. It translates to CASSENAGSPYGYTF.